This T cell receptor (beta chain) was recorded in a study of regulatory T cells in long-lasting Graves disease. Whole-study context: A definition of persistent Graves' disease required over 5 years of antithyroid drugs plus positive TSH receptor antibodies.

Broader study findings: Gene preferences differed: TRBV28, TRBJ1-2, TRBJ2-5 in persistent cases. Accuracy may have been reduced by the small sample size.

The CDR3 has 15 amino acids. Germline V gene lookup returns CDR1 SGHTA and CDR2 FQGTGA. J gave up 4 bases and V 5 bases, and 9 bases lay outside the gene matches. Arm-PCR with iRepertoire HTBI primers amplified the CDR3 regions for these TCR beta libraries. Using its own MiXCR run on the multiplex PCR reads, TCRdb lists one record per CDR3 protein. The repertoire has 250,000 to 300,000 distinct CDR3 sequences, roughly 21% of them found once; the top ten carry 56%. At least ten counts were recorded for this clonotype. Antigen unknown. The time point denotes: persistent/refractory GD, antithyroid drugs over 5 years with positive TRAb. The TCR library was made from RNA extracted from PBMCs.

The chain employs TRBV7-3 and TRBJ2-5; 8 bases match TRBD2. The sequences come from peripheral blood mononuclear cells (PBMCs), collected when the disease was refractory, from a patient treated with antithyroid drugs. This clonotype originated in a female donor with Graves disease. Here the CDR3 DNA reads TGTGCCAGCAGCGTCTCCGGGACTAGTGGAGAGACCCAGTACTTC. Translation: CASSVSGTSGETQYF.